The sequence of this TCR beta chain was determined in a study of early T cells in non-severe SARS-CoV-2 infection. From the 5' RACE reads, TCRdb called clonotypes with MiXCR, one entry per CDR3 protein. The data contain nearly 110,000 distinct CDR3 sequences, more than 9.5% of them seen just once; the ten biggest clones take up more than 6.5%. Ten or more counts support this clonotype. Its matching antigen is unknown. Germline values: CDR1 DFQATT, CDR2 SNEGSKA (reference sequence). This CDR3 comprises 15 residues. V dropped 2 bases and J dropped 4 bases, with 16 bases sitting between them. Points from the study as a whole: VDJdb matching favored anti-spike CD8 responses, missing private and CD4 specificities.

The J gene is TRBJ2-3, the V gene TRBV20-1; tentative D call: TRBD1 (6 bases). The clonotype originates from an adult who was a healthcare worker with PCR-confirmed SARS-CoV-2 infection or an uninfected control (not recorded which). Sequencing was done on a sample of whole blood. CDR3 residues: CSARSQGISSDTQYF. Written as DNA, the CDR3 is TGCAGTGCTAGATCTCAGGGGATCTCATCAGATACGCAGTATTTT.